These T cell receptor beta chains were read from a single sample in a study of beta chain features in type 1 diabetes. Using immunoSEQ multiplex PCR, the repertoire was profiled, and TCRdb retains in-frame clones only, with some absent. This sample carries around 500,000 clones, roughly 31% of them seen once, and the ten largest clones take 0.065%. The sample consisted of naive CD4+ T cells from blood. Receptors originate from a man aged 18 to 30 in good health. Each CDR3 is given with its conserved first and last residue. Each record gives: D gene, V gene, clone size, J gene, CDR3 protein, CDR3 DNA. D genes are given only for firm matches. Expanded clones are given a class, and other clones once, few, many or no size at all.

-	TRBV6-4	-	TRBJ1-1	CASSLTEAFF	TGTGCCAGCAGTCTGACTGAAGCTTTCTTT
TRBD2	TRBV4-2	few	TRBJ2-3	CASSQVDSAGGAIPDTQYF	TGTGCCAGCAGCCAAGTCGACTCAGCGGGAGGCGCAATCCCAGATACGCAGTATTTT
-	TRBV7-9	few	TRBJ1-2	CASTPGASLGPNYGYTF	TGTGCCAGCACCCCAGGGGCTTCCCTAGGGCCTAACTATGGCTACACCTTC
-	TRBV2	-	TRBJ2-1	CASSRVVSYNEQFF	TGTGCCAGCTCACGAGTAGTCTCCTACAATGAGCAGTTCTTC
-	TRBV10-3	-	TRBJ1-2	CAISVDSSYGYTF	TGTGCCATCAGCGTAGACAGTTCCTATGGCTACACCTTC
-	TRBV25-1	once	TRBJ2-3	CASTTNGDTQYF	TGTGCCAGCACCACAAATGGAGATACGCAGTATTTT
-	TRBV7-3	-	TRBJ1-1	CASSPYGLNTEAFF	TGTGCCAGCAGCCCTTATGGATTGAACACTGAAGCTTTCTTT
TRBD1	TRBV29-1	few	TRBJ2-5	CSDRDRERETQYF	TGCAGCGACCGGGACAGGGAGAGAGAGACCCAGTACTTC
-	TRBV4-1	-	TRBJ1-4	CASSRNRVGGEKLFF	TGCGCCAGCAGCCGTAACAGGGTTGGCGGTGAAAAACTGTTTTTT
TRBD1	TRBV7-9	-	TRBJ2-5	CASSLRGLGETQYF	TGTGCCAGCAGCTTAAGGGGGCTTGGAGAGACCCAGTACTTC
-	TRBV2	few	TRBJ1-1	CASSGLAEAFF	TGTGCCAGCAGTGGACTTGCAGAAGCTTTCTTT
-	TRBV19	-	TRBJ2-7	CASSIGGTGAYEQYF	TGTGCCAGTAGTATTGGTGGGACCGGCGCCTACGAGCAGTACTTC
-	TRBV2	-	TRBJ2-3	CASSVSDSQDTQYF	TGTGCCAGCAGTGTTTCTGATTCTCAGGATACGCAGTATTTT
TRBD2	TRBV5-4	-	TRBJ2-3	CASSLTSGRVSDTQYF	TGTGCCAGCAGCTTGACTAGCGGGAGAGTTTCCGATACGCAGTATTTT
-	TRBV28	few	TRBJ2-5	CASSLAGDSQDVQYF	TGTGCCAGCAGTTTGGCAGGGGATTCGCAAGATGTCCAGTACTTC
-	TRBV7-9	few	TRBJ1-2	CASSLEIGDYGYTF	TGTGCCAGCAGCTTAGAAATAGGGGACTATGGCTACACCTTC
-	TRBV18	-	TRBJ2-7	CASSPPGTGEQYF	TGTGCCAGCTCACCACCGGGAACCGGCGAGCAGTACTTC
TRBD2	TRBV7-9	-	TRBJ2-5	CASSCNGRGETQYF	TGTGCCAGCAGCTGCAACGGGAGGGGAGAGACCCAGTACTTC
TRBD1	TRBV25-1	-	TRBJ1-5	CASSGAGGQFQPQHF	TGTGCCAGCAGTGGGGCCGGGGGACAGTTTCAGCCCCAGCATTTT
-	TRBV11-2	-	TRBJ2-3	CASSYPAGSTDTQYF	TGTGCCAGCAGCTACCCAGCGGGTAGCACAGATACGCAGTATTTT
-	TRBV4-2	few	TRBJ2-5	CASSQGGYQETQYF	TGTGCCAGCAGCCAAGGGGGGTACCAAGAGACCCAGTACTTC
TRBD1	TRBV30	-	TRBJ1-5	CAWSRRQGKQPQHF	TGTGCCTGGAGCCGCCGACAGGGCAAGCAGCCCCAGCATTTT
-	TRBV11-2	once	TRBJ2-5	CASSSDRTNPLLKTQYF	TGTGCCAGCAGCTCGGACAGAACCAATCCCCTCCTGAAGACCCAGTACTTC
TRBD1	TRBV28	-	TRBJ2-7	CASRDRLEQYF	TGTGCCAGCAGGGACAGGTTGGAGCAGTACTTC
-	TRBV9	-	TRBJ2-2	CASSVVEFWETGELFF	TGTGCCAGCAGCGTAGTCGAGTTTTGGGAAACCGGGGAGCTGTTTTTT
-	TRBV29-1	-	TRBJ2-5	CSVGRGNQETQYF	TGCAGCGTTGGAAGAGGGAACCAAGAGACCCAGTACTTC
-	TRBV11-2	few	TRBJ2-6	CASRASPLSGANVLTF	TGTGCCAGCAGGGCCAGCCCCCTTTCAGGGGCCAACGTCCTGACTTTC
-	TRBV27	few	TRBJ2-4	CASRPGVSKNIQYF	TGTGCCAGCAGGCCAGGGGTTTCCAAAAACATTCAGTACTTC
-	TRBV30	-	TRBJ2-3	CAWTPIVPVKYTQYF	TGTGCCTGGACTCCAATAGTCCCAGTCAAATATACGCAGTATTTT
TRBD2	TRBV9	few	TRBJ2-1	CASSVVLAGGGEQFF	TGTGCCAGCAGCGTAGTACTAGCGGGGGGAGGTGAGCAGTTCTTC
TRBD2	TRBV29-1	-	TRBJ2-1	CSVSAGRAYNEQFF	TGCAGCGTCTCGGCAGGGAGGGCCTACAATGAGCAGTTCTTC
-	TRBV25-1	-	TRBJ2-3	CASSGRTDTQYF	TGTGCCAGCAGTGGTCGGACAGATACGCAGTATTTT
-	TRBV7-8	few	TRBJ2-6	CASSLDRAVANVLTF	TGTGCCAGCAGCTTAGACAGGGCGGTGGCCAACGTCCTGACTTTC
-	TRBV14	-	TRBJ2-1	CASSQTTGSNNEQFF	TGTGCCAGCAGCCAAACAACAGGGAGCAACAATGAGCAGTTCTTC
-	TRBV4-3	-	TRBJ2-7	CASSQDVRIHEQYF	TGCGCCAGCAGCCAAGATGTCAGGATCCACGAGCAGTACTTC
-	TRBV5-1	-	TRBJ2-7	CASSRDGSYEQYF	TGCGCCAGCAGTAGGGACGGATCCTACGAGCAGTACTTC
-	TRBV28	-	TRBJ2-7	CASRDTSYEQYF	TGTGCCAGCCGGGACACCTCCTACGAGCAGTACTTC
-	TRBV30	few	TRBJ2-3	CAWRVPGSGDTQYF	TGTGCCTGGAGGGTACCCGGGTCAGGAGATACGCAGTATTTT
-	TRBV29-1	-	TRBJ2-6	CSAADGANVLTF	TGCAGCGCCGCGGATGGGGCCAACGTCCTGACTTTC
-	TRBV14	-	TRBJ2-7	CASSQDWGREQYF	TGTGCCAGCAGCCAAGATTGGGGACGGGAGCAGTACTTC
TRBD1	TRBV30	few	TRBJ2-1	CAWSGDRGYNEQFF	TGTGCCTGGTCCGGGGACAGGGGCTACAATGAGCAGTTCTTC
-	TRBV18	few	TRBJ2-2	CASSPTDTGELFF	TGTGCCAGCTCACCAACAGACACCGGGGAGCTGTTTTTT
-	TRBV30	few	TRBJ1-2	CAWSAAKGVGYTF	TGTGCCTGGAGTGCCGCTAAAGGGGTTGGCTACACCTTC
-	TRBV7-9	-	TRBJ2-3	CASSLNSYTDTQYF	TGTGCCAGCAGCTTGAACAGCTACACAGATACGCAGTATTTT
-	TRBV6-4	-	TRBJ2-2	CASSPQEYTGELFF	TGTGCCAGCAGTCCCCAGGAGTACACCGGGGAGCTGTTTTTT
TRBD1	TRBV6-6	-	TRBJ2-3	CASSPGTGFADTQYF	TGTGCCAGCAGCCCCGGGACAGGGTTCGCAGATACGCAGTATTTT